The next 15 T cell receptor beta chains were all read from a single sample in a study of OX40 agonist ivuxolimab in advanced cancers. Produced via immunoSEQ multiplex PCR; TCRdb's table is partial and in-frame only. The data contain 77,000 or so clones, 90% of them singletons. The sequenced sample was CD4+ or CD8+ T cells sorted from blood, obtained in a trial of the OX40 agonist ivuxolimab. These receptors came from an adult with an advanced solid tumor such as melanoma, head and neck, liver or kidney cancer.

This clone was counted a single time. The chain's CDR3 is CAWSVLHEQYF. The CDR3 DNA follows: TGTGCCTGGAGTGTACTTCACGAGCAGTACTTC. The rearrangement links TRBV30 to TRBJ2-7, with unresolved D. The CDR3 is made up of 11 amino acids. Germline V gives CDR1 GTSNPN, CDR2 SVGIG (reference sequence). The germline V and J ends were trimmed by 0 bases and 5 bases, with 5 bases remaining between them.

This clone was recorded a few times. This rearrangement joins TRBV2 to TRBJ2-5; maybe TRBD2 (5 bases). CDR3 length equals 14 residues. Germline V gives CDR1 SNHLY, CDR2 FYNNEI. Trimming pared 2 bases from V and 3 bases from J, leaving 10 bases between. This chain's CDR3 is CASSERTLEETQYF. The CDR3 DNA follows: TGTGCCAGCAGTGAACGGACTTTAGAAGAGACCCAGTACTTC.

The chain is built from TRBV25-1 and TRBJ2-7; D not certain. Germline V CDR1 and CDR2: MGHDK, SYGVNS. The CDR3 is 14 residues long. Trimming pared 7 bases from V and 0 bases from J, leaving 13 bases between. The CDR3 here is CASMPGKSSYEQYF. DNA for the CDR3: TGTGCCAGCATGCCCGGAAAGAGCTCCTACGAGCAGTACTTC.

Written as DNA, the CDR3 is TGTGCCAGCTCACCCGTACAATATAGCAATCAGCCCCAGCATTTT. It is translated as CASSPVQYSNQPQHF. The chain is built from TRBV18 and TRBJ1-5; D is uncertain. The CDR3 runs to 15 residues. Germline lookup yields CDR1 KGHSH and CDR2 LQKENI. Trimming took off 3 bases at V and 0 bases at J, with 9 bases between the two ends.

V is TRBV6-1 and J is TRBJ1-5; the D gene is possibly TRBD1 (5 bases). CDR3 length: 15 amino acids. Trimming cost V 0 bases and J 8 bases, with 14 bases left between them. The germline V gene has CDR1 MNHNS and CDR2 SASEGT. DNA for the CDR3: TGTGCCAGCAGTGAAGCGCTAGGGGTCAGGGAGCCCCAGCATTTT. Protein: CASSEALGVREPQHF.

The chain combines TRBV6-6 with TRBJ1-1; TRBD1 is a possible D gene (5 bases). The germline V gene has CDR1 MNHNY and CDR2 SVGAGI (reference sequence). The CDR3 runs to 14 residues. The V end was cut by 0 bases, the J end by 4 bases, with 9 bases between. In DNA form, the CDR3 reads TGTGCCAGCAGTTACTCTGGGGACGGCACTGAAGCTTTCTTT. It encodes CASSYSGDGTEAFF.

This clone appeared a few times. The V and J genes are TRBV7-2 and TRBJ2-1; 9 bases match TRBD2. Germline CDR1 and CDR2: SGHTA and FQGNSA. The CDR3 has 14 residues. Losses at the gene ends were 0 bases for V and 14 bases for J; bases not matched to a gene: 8. The CDR3 sequence: CASSLAQASGTEFF. The CDR3 bases are TGTGCCAGCAGCTTAGCGCAGGCTAGCGGGACTGAGTTCTTC.

The gene calls are TRBV2 and TRBJ2-5; 8 nucleotides match TRBD2. The junction had 8 bases not matched to a gene; V was cut back by 6 bases and J by 5 bases. The CDR3 totals 14 residues. Germline V lookup: CDR1 SNHLY, CDR2 FYNNEI. This chain's CDR3 is CASSVGLAGETQYF. The CDR3 DNA sequence: TGTGCCAGCAGCGTCGGACTAGCCGGGGAGACCCAGTACTTC.

V usage is TRBV28 and J usage is TRBJ1-2, with unresolved D. This CDR3 has 12 amino acids. Trimming cost V 3 bases and J 4 bases, with 6 bases left between them. Germline lookup yields CDR1 MDHEN and CDR2 SYDVKM. CDR3 protein: CASSFSGYGYTF. DNA for the CDR3: TGTGCCAGCAGTTTTTCGGGCTATGGCTACACCTTC.

This chain links TRBV23-1 with TRBJ2-5; D is ambiguous. TRBV23-1 is filed as an ORF, its function uncertain. The CDR3 sequence is 13 residues long. The V and J ends lost 0 bases and 9 bases respectively, with 11 bases between them. CDR3 sequence: CASSQSGSRAQYF. DNA of the CDR3: TGCGCCAGCAGTCAATCCGGGTCAAGGGCCCAGTACTTC.

The V and J genes are TRBV19 and TRBJ2-7, with 7 bases matching TRBD2. With V trimmed by 2 bases and J by 2 bases, 3 bases remained unmatched. Germline CDR1 reads LNHDA; CDR2 reads SQIVND (reference sequence). The CDR3 is 14 residues long. CDR3 sequence reads: CASSIIAGAYEQYF. In nucleotides, the CDR3 is TGTGCCAGTAGTATAATCGCGGGAGCCTACGAGCAGTACTTC.

The chain has TRBV2 and TRBJ2-5, with TRBD1 matching over 7 bases. V shed 4 bases, J shed 1 base, and the junction held 3 bases outside the gene matches. Germline values: CDR1 SNHLY, CDR2 FYNNEI. CDR3 length: 14 residues. The CDR3 is CASSVDRAQETQYF. Written as DNA, the CDR3 is TGTGCCAGCAGTGTCGACAGGGCCCAAGAGACCCAGTACTTC.

This clone has only a few counts. The CDR3 loop reads CASSAAGQGASPLHF. CDR3 coding DNA: TGTGCCAGCAGTGCGGCGGGACAGGGGGCTTCACCCCTCCACTTT. This chain links TRBV2 with TRBJ1-6; TRBD1 aligns across 12 bases. Germline V gene data show CDR1 as SNHLY and CDR2 as FYNNEI. CDR3 size: 15 residues. The V segment lost 4 bases and the J segment 9 bases; nucleotides outside the gene matches: 4. Full variable domain (remainder filled in from reference TRBV2 and TRBJ1-6): EPEVTQTPSHQVTQMGQEVILRCVPISNHLYFYWYRQILGQKVEFLVSFYNNEISEKSEIFDDQFSVERPDGSNFTLKIRSTKLEDSAMYFCASSAAGQGASPLHFGNGTRLTVT.

The rearrangement joins TRBV15 to TRBJ1-6; D might be TRBD1 (5 bases). The germline V gene encodes CDR1 LNHNV and CDR2 YYDKDF (reference sequence). The CDR3 loop spans 16 amino acids. Trimming pared 1 base from V and 10 bases from J, leaving 17 bases between. As DNA, the CDR3 is TGTGCCACCAGCAGAGGTGGGACGGACAATACATCACCCCTCCACTTT. As protein: CATSRGGTDNTSPLHF.

This clone has just a few counts. V and J are TRBV27 and TRBJ1-4; D possibly corresponds to TRBD1 (5 bases). The CDR3 totals 15 residues. Trimming shortened V by 6 bases and J by 5 bases, and 16 bases separated the two germline ends. Germline-derived CDR1 and CDR2 are MNHEY and SMNVEV (reference sequence). The CDR3 loop reads CASSQTWAGNEKLFF. DNA for the CDR3: TGTGCCAGCAGCCAAACATGGGCAGGGAATGAAAAACTGTTTTTT.